The 8 T cell receptor beta chains below all came from one sample that was sequenced in a study of blood T cell repertoires in COVID-19. Generated by immunoSEQ multiplex PCR, the TCRdb table keeps only in-frame clones and is missing some. The repertoire holds a few hundred thousand clones, with roughly 90% as singletons. The sample consisted of PBMCs or T cells enriched from blood (not recorded which). Receptors were obtained from a woman in her twenties or thirties who had recovered from COVID-19.

The chain combines TRBV12-3 or TRBV12-4 with TRBJ2-5; D gene uncertain. CDR3 length equals 12 residues. The V and J ends lost 6 bases and 0 bases respectively, with 5 bases between them. The CDR3 DNA follows: TGTGCCAGCAGCCCGTACCAAGAGACCCAGTACTTC. Protein sequence: CASSPYQETQYF.

V gene TRBV2 combines with J gene TRBJ2-7; 7 positions agree with TRBD1. Trimming at V came to 6 bases and at J to 12 bases, leaving 5 bases not matched to a gene. This CDR3 contains 10 residues. Germline assignment: CDR1 SNHLY and CDR2 FYNNEI. The CDR3 protein is CASRTTGMYF. The CDR3, as DNA: TGTGCCAGCAGGACGACAGGGATGTACTTC.

The V gene is TRBV7-9, the J gene TRBJ1-1; D is possibly TRBD1 (6 bases). The germline gives CDR1 SEHNR, CDR2 FQNEAQ (reference sequence). This CDR3 is 14 amino acids long. V lost 5 bases to trimming and J lost 1 base, with 11 bases between them. The CDR3 DNA is TGTGCCAGCAGCGGGACACTTGGGAACACTGAAGCTTTCTTT. Translating it yields CASSGTLGNTEAFF. Using reference TRBV7-9 and TRBJ1-1 for the parts outside the CDR3, the full variable domain is DTGVSQNPRHKITKRGQNVTFRCDPISEHNRLYWYRQTLGQGPEFLTYFQNEAQLEKSRLLSDRFSAERPKGSFSTLEIQRTEQGDSAMYLCASSGTLGNTEAFFGQGTRLTVV.

The genes are TRBV19 and TRBJ2-3; 10 bases align to TRBD2. V lost 3 bases, J lost 0 bases, and 3 bases stayed unmatched. The germline gives CDR1 LNHDA, CDR2 SQIVND (reference sequence). CDR3 length equals 16 residues. The DNA of the CDR3 is TGTGCCAGTAGTATTGGTAGCGGGAGGAGCACAGATACGCAGTATTTT. Amino acids: CASSIGSGRSTDTQYF.

The genes are TRBV27 and TRBJ2-1; 10 bases agree with TRBD2. Germline V gene sequence: CDR1 MNHEY, CDR2 SMNVEV (reference sequence). This CDR3 is 15 amino acids long. Unmatched junction bases numbered 7, after V lost 5 bases and J lost 6 bases. CDR3 protein: CASSALAGWGNEQFF. CDR3 nucleotides: TGTGCCAGCAGTGCACTAGCGGGATGGGGCAATGAGCAGTTCTTC.

This sequence joins TRBV28 and TRBJ1-5; D uncertain. In germline, CDR1 is MDHEN, CDR2 SYDVKM. V lost 3 bases and J lost 0, with 6 bases in between. CDR3 size: 14 residues. Here the CDR3 reads CASSLDYSNQPQHF. The CDR3 nucleotides are TGTGCCAGCAGTTTGGACTATAGCAATCAGCCCCAGCATTTT.

V usage is TRBV9 and J usage is TRBJ2-2; 8 bases are a match to TRBD2. Germline V gene data show CDR1 as SGDLS and CDR2 as YYNGEE. The V segment lost 2 bases and the J segment 4 bases; nucleotides outside the gene matches: 7. The CDR3 runs 16 residues. The CDR3 sequence: CASSVISGGGTGELFF. Written as DNA, the CDR3 is TGTGCCAGCAGCGTGATAAGCGGGGGTGGCACCGGGGAGCTGTTTTTT.

The chain carries TRBV30 and TRBJ1-1, with D possibly being TRBD1 (5 bases). The CDR3 is 13 residues long. Trimming took 1 base from V and 6 from J, leaving 12 bases between them. Germline V lookup: CDR1 GTSNPN, CDR2 SVGIG (reference sequence). CDR3 residues: CAWSAAGISEAFF. The DNA for the CDR3 is TGTGCCTGGAGTGCTGCAGGGATTTCTGAAGCTTTCTTT.